These 3 T cell receptor beta chains share one sample of origin, sequenced in a study of cytomegalovirus exposure and HLA in healthy donors. PCR primers comprised 60 Vbeta and 13 Jbeta primers. Using immunoSEQ multiplex PCR, the repertoire was profiled, and TCRdb retains in-frame clones only, with some absent. Its table lists around 200,000 clones. Sequenced input: PBMCs. The receptors shown here come from a woman aged 25-40 years in good health and CMV-seropositive.

This chain uses TRBV30 with TRBJ2-7; TRBD2 might be the D (5 bases). The V gene lost 1 base and the J gene lost 6 bases, with 13 bases spanning the gap. This CDR3 is 13 amino acids long. Per germline, CDR1 GTSNPN and CDR2 SVGIG (reference sequence). The CDR3 DNA is TGTGCCTGGAGTGGGGGAGCTAGCTCCGAGCAGTACTTC. Its protein product is CAWSGGASSEQYF. The full variable domain, rest sourced from reference TRBV30 and TRBJ2-7, is SQTIHQWPATLVQPVGSPLSLECTVEGTSNPNLYWYRQAAGRGLQLLFYSVGIGQISSEVPQNLSASRPQDRQFILSSKKLLLSDSGFYLCAWSGGASSEQYFGPGTRLTVT.

The chain recombines TRBV5-1 with TRBJ2-2, with 10 bases aligning to TRBD1. Trimming at V came to 4 bases and at J to 0 bases, leaving 9 bases not matched to a gene. CDR1 and CDR2 from the germline V gene are SGHRS and YFSETQ. The CDR3 covers 18 residues. Here the CDR3 DNA reads TGCGCCAGCAGCCCCGGACAGGGGGAGCGAACGAACACCGGGGAGCTGTTTTTT. This gives the protein CASSPGQGERTNTGELFF. The full variable domain, rest sourced from reference TRBV5-1 and TRBJ2-2, is KAGVTQTPRYLIKTRGQQVTLSCSPISGHRSVSWYQQTPGQGLQFLFEYFSETQRNKGNFPGRFSGRQFSNSRSEMNVSTLELGDSALYLCASSPGQGERTNTGELFFGEGSRLTVL.

The V call is TRBV25-1, the J call TRBJ2-7; perhaps TRBD2 as D (6 bases). CDR3 length: 14 amino acids. In germline, CDR1 is MGHDK, CDR2 SYGVNS. The V end was cut by 4 bases, the J end by 2 bases, with 12 bases between. The CDR3 nucleotides are TGTGCCAGCAGTGTGACTAGTCGGGCCTACGAGCAGTACTTC. As protein: CASSVTSRAYEQYF.